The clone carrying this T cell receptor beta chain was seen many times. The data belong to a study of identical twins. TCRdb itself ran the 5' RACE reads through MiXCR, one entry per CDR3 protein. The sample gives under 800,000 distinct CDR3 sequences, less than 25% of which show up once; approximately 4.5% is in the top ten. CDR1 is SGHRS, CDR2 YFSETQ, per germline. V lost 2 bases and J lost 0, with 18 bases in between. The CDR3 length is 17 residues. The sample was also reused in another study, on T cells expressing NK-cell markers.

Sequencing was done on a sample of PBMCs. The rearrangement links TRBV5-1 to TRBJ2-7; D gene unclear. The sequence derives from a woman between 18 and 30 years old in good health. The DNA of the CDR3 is TGCGCCAGCAGCTTCGAGCCTACCCGACTGAGCTCCTACGAGCAGTACTTC. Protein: CASSFEPTRLSSYEQYF.